Below, 15 T cell receptor beta chains from the same sample are listed, as sequenced in a study of cytomegalovirus exposure and HLA in healthy donors. It was with 60 Vbeta and 13 Jbeta primers that the PCR ran. The method was immunoSEQ multiplex PCR; TCRdb's version includes in-frame clones alone and lacks a portion of them. In the table there are 100,000 to 150,000 clones, less than 85% of which are singletons. The sample was PBMCs. Receptors were obtained from a woman aged 40 to 55 in good health and CMV-seropositive.

The chain joins TRBV23-1 to TRBJ2-5, with D tentatively TRBD1 (5 bases). TRBV23-1 is filed as an ORF, its function uncertain. This CDR3 contains 13 residues. Trimming shortened V by 7 bases and J by 4 bases, and 13 bases separated the two germline ends. The chain's CDR3 is CASIRQSVETQYF. The CDR3, as DNA: TGCGCCAGCATCCGACAGTCAGTAGAGACCCAGTACTTC.

There are a few counts of this clone. The chain has TRBV30 and TRBJ1-3, with no clear D. Germline CDR1 and CDR2: GTSNPN and SVGIG (reference sequence). The V end was cut by 5 bases, the J end by 8 bases, with 7 bases between. The CDR3 loop spans 10 amino acids. CDR3 sequence reads: CAWGEDTIYF. Here the CDR3 DNA reads TGTGCCTGGGGGGAGGACACCATATATTTT.

This clone was seen a handful of times. The CDR3 region is CASSFPYTGELFF. DNA of the CDR3: TGTGCCAGCAGTTTCCCTTACACCGGGGAGCTGTTTTTT. This chain links TRBV27 with TRBJ2-2; D not resolved. The CDR3 loop spans 13 amino acids. The V and J ends lost 3 bases and 3 bases respectively, with 5 bases between them. The germline CDR1 and CDR2 sequences are MNHEY and SMNVEV (reference sequence).

The J gene is TRBJ1-5, the V gene TRBV18; the D gene is possibly TRBD1 (5 bases). This CDR3 contains 14 residues. V gave up 2 bases and J gave up 6 bases, with 11 bases separating them. Germline V gives CDR1 KGHSH, CDR2 LQKENI. CDR3 sequence (DNA): TGTGCCAGCTCACCAGCGCGGGGGAGTCAGCCCCAGCATTTT. This translates into CASSPARGSQPQHF.

The chain links TRBV9 to TRBJ2-1, with TRBD2 matching 8 bases. V lost 3 bases to trimming and J lost 4 bases; unmatched junction nucleotides: 3. The germline gives CDR1 SGDLS, CDR2 YYNGEE. The CDR3 covers 14 residues. DNA of the CDR3: TGTGCCAGCAGCGGCGGGGGGCCATACAATGAGCAGTTCTTC. Encoded protein: CASSGGGPYNEQFF.

The chain combines TRBV5-1 with TRBJ1-3; D is unclear. From germline, CDR1 is SGHRS and CDR2 YFSETQ. Between the trimmed V and J ends, which lost 4 bases and 0 bases, there was a span of 14 bases. The CDR3 extends over 16 amino acids. CDR3: CASSPVSGNSGNTIYF. DNA of the CDR3: TGCGCCAGCAGCCCGGTATCGGGAAACTCTGGAAACACCATATATTTT.

The table lists this clone with a count of one. This rearrangement joins TRBV5-1 to TRBJ2-5; D is perhaps TRBD1 (6 bases). The better agreement between TRBJ2-7 and the DNA end casts doubt on the J call. CDR3 size: 16 residues. Germline assignment: CDR1 SGHRS and CDR2 YFSETQ. The CDR3 DNA reads as TGCGCCAGCAGCTTGGAGAGTGGGGGCAGCTCCTACGAGCAGTACTTC. As protein: CASSLESGGSSYEQYF.

The V call is TRBV5-6, the J call TRBJ2-3; possibly TRBD2 for D (5 bases). In germline, CDR1 is SGHDT, CDR2 YYEEEE. The V gene lost 0 bases and the J gene lost 5 bases, with 16 bases spanning the gap. This CDR3 contains 16 residues. CDR3 sequence reads: CASSLDRGSAVDTQYF. CDR3 DNA: TGTGCCAGCAGCTTGGATCGAGGGAGTGCGGTAGATACGCAGTATTTT.

The chain is built from TRBV10-3 and TRBJ2-1, with TRBD2 matching over 10 bases. The germline gives CDR1 ENHRY, CDR2 SYGVKD. Unmatched junction bases numbered 4, after V lost 6 bases and J lost 8 bases. This CDR3 is built from 13 residues. The CDR3 DNA is TGTGCCATCAGGCAAGGGACTAGCGATGAGCAGTTCTTC. Translated: CAIRQGTSDEQFF.

This clone was found a few times. The V and J genes are TRBV2 and TRBJ2-5; 7 nucleotides match TRBD2. The CDR3 totals 13 residues. Trimming removed 7 bases from V and 5 bases from J; junction bases left unmatched: 7. In germline, CDR1 is SNHLY, CDR2 FYNNEI. The CDR3 nucleotides read TGTGCCAGCAAAGGGGACTACGCGGAGACCCAGTACTTC. Translation: CASKGDYAETQYF.

V usage is TRBV23-1 and J usage is TRBJ1-1; 10 positions match TRBD1. TRBV23-1 is treated as an ORF (open reading frame) with a function not yet certain. Losses at the gene ends were 3 bases for V and 4 bases for J; bases not matched to a gene: 11. The CDR3 length is 17 residues. CDR3 protein: CASSHPAGQGSSTEAFF. DNA for the CDR3: TGCGCCAGCAGTCATCCGGCGGGACAGGGGTCGAGCACTGAAGCTTTCTTT.

This clone was seen a few times. V usage is TRBV6-6 and J usage is TRBJ2-3; D is possibly TRBD2 (6 bases). The germline V and J ends were trimmed by 2 bases and 2 bases, with 11 bases remaining between them. The CDR3 runs to 15 residues. CDR1 MNHNY and CDR2 SVGAGI come from the germline V gene (reference sequence). The CDR3 DNA reads TGTGCCAGCAGTTACGGGACTGAACACACAGATACGCAGTATTTT. Its translation: CASSYGTEHTDTQYF.

The chain recombines TRBV7-9 with TRBJ2-7; TRBD1 might be the D (6 bases). Germline lookup yields CDR1 SEHNR and CDR2 FQNEAQ (reference sequence). V was clipped by 5 bases and J by 4 bases, with 12 bases between them. The CDR3 has 13 residues. CDR3 residues: CASSPPGEYEQYF. CDR3 DNA sequence: TGTGCCAGCAGCCCTCCAGGGGAATACGAGCAGTACTTC.

This chain connects TRBV7-9 to TRBJ2-2; D possibly corresponds to TRBD1 (6 bases). Per germline, CDR1 SEHNR and CDR2 FQNEAQ (reference sequence). Trimming shortened V by 5 bases and J by 6 bases, and 16 bases separated the two germline ends. This CDR3 has 15 residues. The CDR3 spells CASSLQGQISGELFF. CDR3 bases: TGTGCCAGCAGCCTTCAAGGACAGATTTCCGGGGAGCTGTTTTTT.

The V gene is TRBV28, the J gene TRBJ2-5; 12 nucleotides align to TRBD2. Germline V gene sequence: CDR1 MDHEN, CDR2 SYDVKM. The V segment lost 3 bases and the J segment 9 bases; nucleotides outside the gene matches: 5. The length of the CDR3 is 14 residues. Here the CDR3 reads CASSFLAGGSAQYF. CDR3 in DNA: TGTGCCAGCAGTTTCCTAGCGGGGGGGTCGGCCCAGTACTTC.